This paragraph covers one T cell receptor beta chain sequence. Antigen unknown. Per the germline V gene, CDR1 is MNHEY and CDR2 is SMNVEV (reference sequence). The CDR3 extends over 12 amino acids. Trimming pared 7 bases from V and 7 bases from J, leaving 13 bases between. The data belong to a study of cytomegalovirus exposure and HLA in healthy donors. General study points: Clonal expansion, a later analysis showed, was greater in HLA-associated TCR beta chains than in equally common others.

All donors participated as healthy donors of bone marrow. 13 Jbeta primers and 60 Vbeta primers were used for the PCR. The table came from immunoSEQ multiplex PCR; TCRdb's copy has only in-frame clones and leaves some out. Of 90,000 to 120,000 clones listed, around 69% were seen once; the top ten hold roughly 2.1%. Sequencing was carried out using PBMCs. The receptor was isolated from a man younger than 35 in good health and CMV-seronegative. This rearrangement joins TRBV27 to TRBJ1-2, with a possible D match to TRBD1 (5 bases). The CDR3 DNA sequence: TGTGCCAGCACCGGGGGAGGCGGTGGCTACACCTTC. Translating gives CASTGGGGGYTF.